Presented here are 31 T cell receptor beta chains from one specimen sequenced in a study of PD-1 blockade in mismatch repair-deficient tumors listed by TCRdb under 2017. The library was built by means of the immunoSEQ multiplex PCR assay. TCRdb took this table from immuneACCESS and kept in-frame rearrangements with V and J called. Such tables lack part of the clones; where checked against another copy, unresolved V genes explain under half of the gap, and the rest is unexplained. A total of around 110,000 clones appear in this sample, about 83% of them only once. The top ten clones comprise about 4.5% of the sample. The sample consisted of peripheral blood, taken around 60 weeks after starting pembrolizumab. All receptors come from an adult with mismatch repair-deficient cancer.

The chain links TRBV7-3 to TRBJ2-1; D unclear. This CDR3 spans 13 amino acids. Germline assignment: CDR1 SGHTA and CDR2 FQGTGA. V was pared by 3 bases and J by 9 bases, with 12 bases between. Here the CDR3 reads CASSLSVTGEQFF. The CDR3 bases are TGTGCCAGCAGCTTGTCGGTCACCGGTGAGCAGTTCTTC.

The rearrangement joins TRBV27 to TRBJ2-2; TRBD2 matches 7 bases. The V gene's germline CDR1 is MNHEY and CDR2 SMNVEV (reference sequence). V lost 2 bases and J lost 4; bases outside the gene matches: 10. CDR3 size: 17 residues. The CDR3 sequence: CASSLGWGGLGTGELFF. CDR3 in DNA: TGTGCCAGCAGTTTAGGGTGGGGGGGACTTGGCACCGGGGAGCTGTTTTTT.

The chain couples TRBV27 to TRBJ2-7; possibly TRBD1 or TRBD2 for D (5 bases each). V was shortened by 4 bases and J by 6 bases, with 13 bases between the two germline ends. This CDR3 is built from 13 residues. The germline gives CDR1 MNHEY, CDR2 SMNVEV (reference sequence). The CDR3 reads CASSSGPGLEQYF. CDR3 sequence (DNA): TGTGCCAGCAGTTCCGGGCCGGGGCTCGAGCAGTACTTC.

This clone occurred a few times. The gene calls are TRBV5-1 and TRBJ1-1, with D possibly TRBD1 on 5 matching bases. Germline CDR1 and CDR2: SGHRS and YFSETQ. Trimming removed 3 bases from V and 1 base from J, with 10 bases in between. This CDR3 has 14 amino acids. The CDR3 nucleotides read TGCGCCAGCAGCTGGGACGGAGGGAACACTGAAGCTTTCTTT. This gives the protein CASSWDGGNTEAFF.

The CDR3 DNA follows: TGCAGCGATAGGGGATCCTATGGCTACACCTTC. Translation: CSDRGSYGYTF. The chain joins TRBV29-1 to TRBJ1-2, with D possibly TRBD1 on 5 matching bases. Germline-derived CDR1 and CDR2 are SQVTM and ANQGSEA. Trimming removed 7 bases at V and 4 bases at J, with 10 bases between. The CDR3 totals 11 residues.

CDR3 bases: TGCGCCAGCTCGGAGGGGAGGCTAGCGGGAGGCGCGTTCGAGGAGCAGTTCTTC. This codes for CASSEGRLAGGAFEEQFF. The chain is built from TRBV5-1 and TRBJ2-1, with 11 bases matching TRBD2. The trim removed 7 bases at V and 10 bases at J, leaving 22 bases unmatched. Germline V CDR1 and CDR2: SGHRS, YFSETQ. The length of the CDR3 is 18 residues. Complete variable domain (other parts from reference TRBV5-1 and TRBJ2-1): KAGVTQTPRYLIKTRGQQVTLSCSPISGHRSVSWYQQTPGQGLQFLFEYFSETQRNKGNFPGRFSGRQFSNSRSEMNVSTLELGDSALYLCASSEGRLAGGAFEEQFFGPGTRLTVL.

The V and J genes are TRBV9 and TRBJ2-7; D might be TRBD1 (5 bases). V lost 3 bases, J lost 4 bases, and 14 bases lay in between. Germline V lookup: CDR1 SGDLS, CDR2 YYNGEE. The CDR3 totals 14 residues. Here the CDR3 reads CASSGQIDEYEQYF. The CDR3, as DNA: TGTGCCAGCAGCGGACAGATAGACGAATACGAGCAGTACTTC.

This sequence joins TRBV27 and TRBJ2-2, with a tentative D call TRBD2 (6 bases). Germline-derived CDR1 and CDR2 are MNHEY and SMNVEV (reference sequence). V dropped 5 bases and J dropped 5 bases, with 12 bases sitting between them. This CDR3 spans 14 amino acids. The DNA for the CDR3 is TGTGCCAGCAGTACCTCGGGACTTACCGGGGAGCTGTTTTTT. Its translation: CASSTSGLTGELFF.

The rearrangement joins TRBV29-1 to TRBJ2-3, with D perhaps given as TRBD1 or TRBD2 (5 bases each). CDR1 and CDR2 from the germline V gene are SQVTM and ANQGSEA. This CDR3 is 13 amino acids long. Trimming took 6 bases from V and 0 from J, leaving 10 bases between them. In DNA form, the CDR3 reads TGCAGCGTGTTCTGGGGGAGCACAGATACGCAGTATTTT. Its translation: CSVFWGSTDTQYF.

This chain connects TRBV9 to TRBJ2-2; the D is unclear. Germline lookup yields CDR1 SGDLS and CDR2 YYNGEE. The CDR3 has 13 amino acids. With 0 bases removed from V and 5 bases from J, the gap between germline ends came to 5 bases. CDR3 sequence (DNA): TGTGCCAGCAGCGTAGGGTTTACCGGGGAGCTGTTTTTT. Amino acids: CASSVGFTGELFF.

The rearrangement uses TRBV11-1 and TRBJ2-1; 15 positions agree with TRBD2. Germline values: CDR1 SGHAT, CDR2 FQDESV (reference sequence). The CDR3 is 15 amino acids. The junction had 1 base not matched to a gene; V was cut back by 4 bases and J by 6 bases. This chain's CDR3 is CASSSGLAGGNEQFF. CDR3 bases: TGTGCCAGCAGCTCGGGACTAGCGGGAGGCAATGAGCAGTTCTTC. Using reference TRBV11-1 and TRBJ2-1 for the parts outside the CDR3, the full variable domain is EAEVAQSPRYKITEKSQAVAFWCDPISGHATLYWYRQILGQGPELLVQFQDESVVDDSQLPKDRFSAERLKGVDSTLKIQPAELGDSAMYLCASSSGLAGGNEQFFGPGTRLTVL.

This chain uses TRBV2 with TRBJ1-6; TRBD1 aligns across 9 bases. There are 14 residues in the CDR3. CDR1 SNHLY and CDR2 FYNNEI come from the germline V gene. Losses at the gene ends were 7 bases for V and 10 bases for J; bases not matched to a gene: 8. The CDR3 nucleotides are TGTGCCAGCAATCAGGACAGGGGATACTCACCCCTCCACTTT. Translated: CASNQDRGYSPLHF.

Here the CDR3 reads CASSLGQVWTEAFF. The CDR3 DNA sequence: TGTGCCAGCTCACTCGGACAGGTTTGGACTGAAGCTTTCTTT. V usage is TRBV18 and J usage is TRBJ1-1; 7 bases match TRBD1. This CDR3 has 14 residues. Looked up from germline, CDR1 is KGHSH and CDR2 is LQKENI. J gave up 5 bases and V 4 bases, and 7 bases lay outside the gene matches.

The chain combines TRBV4-3 with TRBJ1-4; no definite D call. CDR1 is LGHNA and CDR2 is YSLEER in the germline V gene. V was cut by 1 base and J by 3 bases, with 15 bases left in between. This CDR3 has 17 amino acids. CDR3 DNA sequence: TGCGCCAGCAGCCAAGGTGCCAGTGGGAGGCCTAATGAAAAACTGTTTTTT. Protein product: CASSQGASGRPNEKLFF.

This chain uses TRBV6-1 with TRBJ2-1, with no clear D. Trimming left V 3 bases short and J 6 bases short, with 12 bases between. The CDR3 sequence is 14 residues long. Per the germline V gene, CDR1 is MNHNS and CDR2 is SASEGT. The CDR3 DNA follows: TGTGCCAGCAGTGAGGAACTCGTCGCCAATGAGCAGTTCTTC. It specifies CASSEELVANEQFF.

The rearrangement links TRBV5-1 to TRBJ2-1; D possibly uses TRBD1 or TRBD2 (5 bases each). V lost 5 bases to trimming and J lost 0 bases, with 12 bases between them. Germline V gene lookup returns CDR1 SGHRS and CDR2 YFSETQ. The CDR3 consists of 15 residues. CDR3 bases: TGCGCCAGCAGTTTCCGGGGCCTCTCCTACAATGAGCAGTTCTTC. This translates into CASSFRGLSYNEQFF.

The CDR3 is CASSQERETGANVLTF. The CDR3 nucleotides are TGCGCCAGCAGCCAAGAGAGGGAGACTGGGGCCAACGTCCTGACTTTC. The genes are TRBV4-3 and TRBJ2-6; TRBD2 is a possible D gene (5 bases). Germline CDR1 reads LGHNA; CDR2 reads YSLEER. V gave up 0 bases and J gave up 2 bases, with 8 bases separating them. The CDR3 totals 16 residues.

V usage is TRBV7-2 and J usage is TRBJ1-5; D is ambiguous. V dropped 8 bases and J dropped 10 bases, with 15 bases sitting between them. The CDR3 is 12 amino acids. CDR1 is SGHTA and CDR2 is FQGNSA in the germline V gene. The CDR3 region has the DNA TGTGCCAGCGGGTCTGGGAATGGCCCCCAGCATTTT. It yields the protein CASGSGNGPQHF.

CDR3 in amino acids: CASSLAPGLGWSGELFF. The CDR3 DNA follows: TGTGCCAGCAGCTTAGCGCCAGGACTAGGTTGGTCCGGGGAGCTGTTTTTT. This sequence joins TRBV7-2 and TRBJ2-2; TRBD2 matches 7 bases. J was trimmed by 6 bases and V by 0 bases; bases with no gene match: 10. In germline, CDR1 is SGHTA, CDR2 FQGNSA. CDR3 length: 17 residues.

The chain is built from TRBV11-2 and TRBJ2-3; D unresolved. The V end lost 2 bases, the J end lost 4 bases, and 4 bases lay between the germline ends. The germline CDR1 and CDR2 sequences are SGHAT and FQNNGV. CDR3 length: 12 amino acids. CDR3 nucleotide sequence: TGTGCCAGCAGCTTACTAGCAGATACGCAGTATTTT. Its translation is CASSLLADTQYF.

The gene calls are TRBV20-1 and TRBJ2-7, with D possibly matching TRBD2 (5 bases). Trimming removed 6 bases from V and 7 bases from J, with 13 bases in between. This CDR3 is built from 11 residues. Per the germline V gene, CDR1 is DFQATT and CDR2 is SNEGSKA (reference sequence). CDR3 DNA: TGCAGTGCAAACCGGGAAGGGGAGCAGTACTTC. It codes for CSANREGEQYF.

The rearrangement uses TRBV18 and TRBJ2-1; D unresolved. The germline V and J ends were trimmed by 3 bases and 7 bases, with 13 bases remaining between them. The germline gives CDR1 KGHSH, CDR2 LQKENI. The CDR3 is made up of 14 amino acids. The CDR3 here is CASSPWEQRNEQFF. The CDR3 DNA follows: TGTGCCAGCTCACCGTGGGAACAGAGGAATGAGCAGTTCTTC.

This chain joins TRBV7-6 and TRBJ2-1; 11 nucleotides agree with TRBD2. Germline V CDR1 and CDR2: SGHVS, FNYEAQ. The trim removed 1 base at V and 4 bases at J, leaving 6 bases unmatched. CDR3 size: 17 residues. The CDR3 loop is CASSLVPGLAEYNEQFF. CDR3 bases: TGTGCCAGCAGCTTAGTCCCGGGACTAGCGGAATACAATGAGCAGTTCTTC. Filled out from reference TRBV7-6 and TRBJ2-1, the complete variable domain reads GAGVSQSPRYKVTKRGQDVALRCDPISGHVSLYWYRQALGQGPEFLTYFNYEAQQDKSGLPNDRFSAERPEGSISTLTIQRTEQRDSAMYRCASSLVPGLAEYNEQFFGPGTRLTVL.

The chain recombines TRBV4-3 with TRBJ2-1; D unclear. Looked up from germline, CDR1 is LGHNA and CDR2 is YSLEER. There are 15 residues in the CDR3. Trimming took 0 bases from V and 3 from J, leaving 9 bases between them. The CDR3 bases are TGCGCCAGCAGCCAAGATTTTATGAACTACAATGAGCAGTTCTTC. Its translation: CASSQDFMNYNEQFF.

The chain recombines TRBV9 with TRBJ1-4, with unresolved D. V dropped 4 bases and J dropped 8 bases, with 15 bases sitting between them. The V gene's germline CDR1 is SGDLS and CDR2 YYNGEE. This CDR3 region has 14 residues. CDR3 nucleotides: TGTGCCAGCAGCCCTTATGATGGAAGGGAAAAACTGTTTTTT. It translates to CASSPYDGREKLFF.

The sample holds one count of this clone. The genes are TRBV5-4 and TRBJ2-1; 8 nucleotides line up with TRBD2. Germline values: CDR1 SGHNT, CDR2 YYREEE (reference sequence). The CDR3 is 19 residues long. Germline trimming cut 4 bases from V and 0 bases from J; bases unmatched to any gene: 15. The CDR3 nucleotides read TGTGCCAGCAGCACGGGGGGGCCTAGCGGGTACTTCTCCTACAATGAGCAGTTCTTC. Translating it yields CASSTGGPSGYFSYNEQFF.

The chain couples TRBV4-1 to TRBJ2-5, with 7 bases aligning to TRBD2. Trimming cost V 3 bases and J 5 bases; bases outside gene matches: 9. This CDR3 spans 15 amino acids. Germline CDR1 MGHRA, CDR2 YSYEKL. CDR3: CASSHLGEGGETQYF. Here the CDR3 DNA reads TGCGCCAGCAGCCACTTGGGGGAGGGAGGCGAGACCCAGTACTTC.

The chain combines TRBV6-5 with TRBJ2-2; perhaps TRBD2 as D (6 bases). The germline gives CDR1 MNHEY, CDR2 SVGAGI. The CDR3 covers 13 residues. V was shortened by 6 bases and J by 3 bases, with 8 bases between the two germline ends. CDR3 coding DNA: TGTGCCAGCAGCACTAGCTACACCGGGGAGCTGTTTTTT. Amino acid sequence: CASSTSYTGELFF.

The chain links TRBV7-9 to TRBJ2-7; 8 nucleotides agree with TRBD2. The CDR3 totals 17 residues. Germline V gene lookup returns CDR1 SEHNR and CDR2 FQNEAQ (reference sequence). Unmatched junction bases numbered 8, after V lost 1 base and J lost 0 bases. CDR3 DNA: TGTGCCAGCAGCTTAGGCCCGGTCGGGAGGGCCTCCTACGAGCAGTACTTC. This gives the protein CASSLGPVGRASYEQYF.

The chain couples TRBV27 to TRBJ2-7; 11 bases are a match to TRBD2. V trimming: 6 bases; J trimming: 3 bases; junction bases outside the gene matches: 7. The CDR3 covers 15 residues. Germline CDR1 and CDR2: MNHEY and SMNVEV (reference sequence). The CDR3, as DNA: TGTGCCAGCAGGGGCACTAGCGGGAGCTTCTACGAGCAGTACTTC. Its translation is CASRGTSGSFYEQYF.

This clone is a singleton in its sample. This chain links TRBV15 with TRBJ2-3, with D unresolved. Trimming left V 1 base short and J 1 base short, with 6 bases between. Looked up from germline, CDR1 is LNHNV and CDR2 is YYDKDF (reference sequence). The CDR3 covers 14 residues. The CDR3 protein is CATSRVGGTDTQYF. The CDR3 DNA sequence: TGTGCCACCAGCAGAGTCGGCGGCACAGATACGCAGTATTTT. Full variable domain (rest looked up from reference TRBV15 and TRBJ2-3): DAMVIQNPRYQVTQFGKPVTLSCSQTLNHNVMYWYQQKSSQAPKLLFHYYDKDFNNEADTPDNFQSRRPNTSFCFLDIRSPGLGDTAMYLCATSRVGGTDTQYFGPGTRLTVL.